This TCR beta chain is drawn from a study of cytomegalovirus exposure and HLA in healthy donors. Findings of the study overall: Rarity characterized most TCR sequences, yet some public TCRs appeared in many donors. According to the study, 150 to 200 TCR beta chains were cytomegalovirus-associated.

Produced via immunoSEQ multiplex PCR; TCRdb's table is partial and in-frame only. The table includes over 200,000 clones, around 88% detected once. For this clone: Its antigen remains unidentified.

The clonotype was recovered from a woman under 30 in good health and CMV-seronegative. Sequencing was performed on PBMCs.

CDR3 coding DNA: TGTGCCAGCACCGATCGACTAGCGGACCGCACAGATACGCAGTATTTT. Its translation is CASTDRLADRTDTQYF. The chain uses TRBV5-6 and TRBJ2-3; 9 bases match TRBD2. The CDR3 covers 16 residues. Germline assignment: CDR1 SGHDT and CDR2 YYEEEE. J was trimmed by 1 base and V by 6 bases; bases with no gene match: 9.